This TCR beta chain emerged from a study of T cells in localized non-small cell lung cancer. Sequenced by immunoSEQ multiplex PCR; TCRdb stores in-frame clones only, minus some. The table lists about 52,000 clones, around 80% of them singletons, with more than 4% in the top ten. Worth noting for this clone: What it binds is not known. The junction and the germline gene differ at one end; a read error may be behind it.

Whole-study results and caveats: In uninvolved adjacent lung, T cell clonality reached its highest value, exceeding tumor. Longer survival (overall) was linked to higher T cell density in blood. Heterogeneity stays possible, as sequencing covered only one tumor region.

CDR1 is MNHEY and CDR2 is SVGAGI in the germline V gene. The CDR3 contains 11 residues. The V call is TRBV6-5, the J call TRBJ2-2; D remains ambiguous. This sequence originates from a woman between 35 and 70 years old with stage II lung adenocarcinoma. The material sequenced was PBMCs, taken before any cancer treatment. CDR3: CASGYVGELFF. As DNA, the CDR3 is TGTGCCAGCGGTTACGTCGGGGAGCTGTTTTTT.